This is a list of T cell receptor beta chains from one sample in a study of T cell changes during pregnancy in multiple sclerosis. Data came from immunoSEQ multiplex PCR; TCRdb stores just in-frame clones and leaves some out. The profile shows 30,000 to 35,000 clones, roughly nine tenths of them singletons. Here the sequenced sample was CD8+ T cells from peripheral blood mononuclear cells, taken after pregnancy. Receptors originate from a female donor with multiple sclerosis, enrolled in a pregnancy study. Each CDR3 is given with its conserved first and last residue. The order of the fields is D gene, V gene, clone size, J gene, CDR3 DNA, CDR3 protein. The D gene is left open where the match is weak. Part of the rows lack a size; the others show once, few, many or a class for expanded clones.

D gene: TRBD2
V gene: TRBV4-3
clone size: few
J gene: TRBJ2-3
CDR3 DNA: TGCGCCAGCAGCCAAGCGGACGGGGGGAGCACAGATACGCAGTATTTT
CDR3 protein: CASSQADGGSTDTQYF

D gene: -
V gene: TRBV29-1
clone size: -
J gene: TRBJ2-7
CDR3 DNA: TGCAGCGTTCCCTCAGGGGATTCCTACGAGCAGTACTTC
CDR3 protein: CSVPSGDSYEQYF

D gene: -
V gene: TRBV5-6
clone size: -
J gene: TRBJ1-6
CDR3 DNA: TGTGCCAGCACCTCGGGGAATTCACCCCTCCACTTT
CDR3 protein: CASTSGNSPLHF

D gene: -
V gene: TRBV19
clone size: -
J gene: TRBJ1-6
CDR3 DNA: TGTGCCAGTAGTGACGGGAGCAGCTATAATTCACCCCTCCACTTT
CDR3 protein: CASSDGSSYNSPLHF

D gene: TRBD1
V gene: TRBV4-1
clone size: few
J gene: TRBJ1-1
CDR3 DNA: TGCGCCAGCAGCCAAGCACAGGGGGCGAGTTATACTGAAGCTTTCTTT
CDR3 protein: CASSQAQGASYTEAFF

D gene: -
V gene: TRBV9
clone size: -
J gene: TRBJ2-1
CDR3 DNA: TGTGCCAGCAGCCCTATGAGGGGGACCAATGAGCAGTTCTTC
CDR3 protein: CASSPMRGTNEQFF

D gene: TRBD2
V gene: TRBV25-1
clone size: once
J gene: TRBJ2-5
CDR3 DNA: TGTGCCAGCAGTGAATGGGCGGGAGAAGAGACCCAGTACTTC
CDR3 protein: CASSEWAGEETQYF

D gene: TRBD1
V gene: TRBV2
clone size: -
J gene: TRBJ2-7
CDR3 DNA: TGTGCCAGCAGGGGTGGGACAGGGGTTCCGAGCTCCTACGAGCAGTACTTC
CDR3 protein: CASRGGTGVPSSYEQYF

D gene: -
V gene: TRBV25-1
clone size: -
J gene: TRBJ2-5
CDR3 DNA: TGTGCCAGCGGACAGTTAGAGACCCAGTACTTC
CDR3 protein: CASGQLETQYF

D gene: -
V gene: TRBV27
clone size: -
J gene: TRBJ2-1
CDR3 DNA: TGTGCCAGCAGTTTCGCCTACAATGAGCAGTTCTTC
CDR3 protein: CASSFAYNEQFF

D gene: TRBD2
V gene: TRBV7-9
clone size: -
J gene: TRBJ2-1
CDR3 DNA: TGTGCCAGCAGCTTAGAGGGAGGGTATGAGCAGTTCTTC
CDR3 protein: CASSLEGGYEQFF

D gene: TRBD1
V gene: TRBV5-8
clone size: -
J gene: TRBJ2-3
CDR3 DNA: TGTGCCAGCAGCTGGACAGGGGGCACAGATACGCAGTATTTT
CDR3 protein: CASSWTGGTDTQYF

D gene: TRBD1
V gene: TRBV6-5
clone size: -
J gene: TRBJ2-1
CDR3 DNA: TGTGCCAGCAGTTTACAACAGGGGGCGCAAGATGAGCAGTTCTTC
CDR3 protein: CASSLQQGAQDEQFF

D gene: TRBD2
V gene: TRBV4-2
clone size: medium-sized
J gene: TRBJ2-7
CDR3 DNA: TGTGCCAGCAGCCAAGACCTAGCCCGGGGGGTAGACGGGCAGTACTTC
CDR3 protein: CASSQDLARGVDGQYF

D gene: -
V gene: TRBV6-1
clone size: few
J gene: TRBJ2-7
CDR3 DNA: TGTGCCAGCAGGGCTTACTACGAGCAGTACTTC
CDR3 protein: CASRAYYEQYF

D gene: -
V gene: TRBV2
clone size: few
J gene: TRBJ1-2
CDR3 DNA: TGTGCCAGCAGTGAAGCGGCCGGCTACACCTTC
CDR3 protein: CASSEAAGYTF

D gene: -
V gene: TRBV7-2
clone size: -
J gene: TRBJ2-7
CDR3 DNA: TGTGCCAGCAGCGCGTGGACTTCTTCATACGAGCAGTACTTC
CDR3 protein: CASSAWTSSYEQYF

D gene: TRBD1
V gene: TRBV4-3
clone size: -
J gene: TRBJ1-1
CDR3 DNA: TGCGCCAGCAGCCAGACGGACAGGGTCACTGAAGCTTTCTTT
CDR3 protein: CASSQTDRVTEAFF

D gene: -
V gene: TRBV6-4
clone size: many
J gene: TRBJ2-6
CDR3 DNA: TGTGCCAGCAGTGACGATGGCGGCTCTGGGGCCAACGTCCTGACTTTC
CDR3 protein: CASSDDGGSGANVLTF

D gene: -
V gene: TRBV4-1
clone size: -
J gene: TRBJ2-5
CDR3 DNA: TGCGCCAGCAGCCAAGTGGCACAGCAAGAGACCCAGTACTTC
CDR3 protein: CASSQVAQQETQYF

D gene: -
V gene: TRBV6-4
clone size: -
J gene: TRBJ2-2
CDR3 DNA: TGTGCCAGCAGTTCACAAGACACCGGGGAGCTGTTTTTT
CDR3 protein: CASSSQDTGELFF

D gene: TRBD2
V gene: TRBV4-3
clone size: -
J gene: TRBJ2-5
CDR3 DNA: TGCGCCAGCAGCCAGGAGTGGGCTAGCGGGTACCAAGAGACCCAGTACTTC
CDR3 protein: CASSQEWASGYQETQYF

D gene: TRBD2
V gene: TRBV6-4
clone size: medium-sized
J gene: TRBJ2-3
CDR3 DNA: TGTGCCAGCAGTGAGGGACTAGCCACAGATACGCAGTATTTT
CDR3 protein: CASSEGLATDTQYF

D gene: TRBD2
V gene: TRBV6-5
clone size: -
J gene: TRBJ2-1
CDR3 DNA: TGTGCCAGCAGTCGACTAGCGGGGGGCCATAATGAGCAGTTCTTC
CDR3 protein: CASSRLAGGHNEQFF

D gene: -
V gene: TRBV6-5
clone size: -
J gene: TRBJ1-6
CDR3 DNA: TGTGCCAGCAGTTACTCTTCCGGGGGGGCCCATTCACCCCTCCACTTT
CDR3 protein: CASSYSSGGAHSPLHF

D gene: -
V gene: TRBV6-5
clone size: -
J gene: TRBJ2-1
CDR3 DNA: TGTGCCAGCAGGGGCCCAGGCCATTACAATGAGCAGTTCTTC
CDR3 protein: CASRGPGHYNEQFF

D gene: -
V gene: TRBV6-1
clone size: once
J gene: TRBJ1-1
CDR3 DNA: TGTGCCAGTACAGGGCCCACTGAAGCTTTCTTT
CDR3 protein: CASTGPTEAFF

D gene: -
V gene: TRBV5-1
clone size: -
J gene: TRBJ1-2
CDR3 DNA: TGCGCCAGCAGCTCCGATCTTCTTTCAGACTACACCTTC
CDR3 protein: CASSSDLLSDYTF

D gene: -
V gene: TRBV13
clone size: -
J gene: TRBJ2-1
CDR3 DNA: TGTGCCAGCAGCTCTCAGGGGATGACCTACAATGAGCAGTTCTTC
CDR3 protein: CASSSQGMTYNEQFF

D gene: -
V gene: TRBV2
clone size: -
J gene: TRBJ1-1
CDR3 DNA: TGTGCCAGCAGTGACAGGGTTGGGACTGAAGCTTTCTTT
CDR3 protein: CASSDRVGTEAFF

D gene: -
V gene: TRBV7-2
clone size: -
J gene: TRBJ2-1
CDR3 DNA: TGTGCCAGCAGCTTAGCCACAGCATGGCCTGACAATGAGCAGTTCTTC
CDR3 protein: CASSLATAWPDNEQFF

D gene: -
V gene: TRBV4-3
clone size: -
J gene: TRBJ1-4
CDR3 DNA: TGCGCCAGCAGCCAAGTTTCCGTGCGGGGCCGTAATGAAAAACTGTTTTTT
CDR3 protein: CASSQVSVRGRNEKLFF

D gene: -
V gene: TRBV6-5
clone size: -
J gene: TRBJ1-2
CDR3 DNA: TGTGCCAGCAGTGTAGGGCAGGGCTACCACTATGGCTACACCTTC
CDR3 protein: CASSVGQGYHYGYTF

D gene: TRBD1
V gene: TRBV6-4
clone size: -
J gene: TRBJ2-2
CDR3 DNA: TGTGCCAGCAGTGACTCGCCCGGGACAGGGGCCGGGGAGCTGTTTTTT
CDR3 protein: CASSDSPGTGAGELFF

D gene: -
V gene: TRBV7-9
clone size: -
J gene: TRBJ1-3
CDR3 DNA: TGTGCCAGCAGCTTAGTTCTGGGGCTCTCTGGAAACACCATATATTTT
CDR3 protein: CASSLVLGLSGNTIYF

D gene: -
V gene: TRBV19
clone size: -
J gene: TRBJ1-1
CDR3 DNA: TGTGCCAGTAGTAAATCCAAATATAGTGGTGAAGCTTTCTTT
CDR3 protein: CASSKSKYSGEAFF

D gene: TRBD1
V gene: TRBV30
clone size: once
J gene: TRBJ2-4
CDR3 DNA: TGTGCCTGGACCGGGACAGAGGCAAACATTCAGTACTTC
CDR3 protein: CAWTGTEANIQYF

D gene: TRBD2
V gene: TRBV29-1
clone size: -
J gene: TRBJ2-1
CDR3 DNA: TGCAGCGCTGGGACTATGTACAATGAGCAGTTCTTC
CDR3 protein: CSAGTMYNEQFF

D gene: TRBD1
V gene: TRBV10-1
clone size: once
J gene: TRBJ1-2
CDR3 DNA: TGCGCCAGCAGTGAGTTCCCAAGGACAGGGGGCTATGGCTACACCTTC
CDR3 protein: CASSEFPRTGGYGYTF

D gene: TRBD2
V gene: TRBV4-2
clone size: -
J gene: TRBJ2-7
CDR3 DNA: TGTGCCAGCAGCCAAGATCAGAGCGGGGGGCCGTGGGAGCAGTACTTC
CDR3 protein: CASSQDQSGGPWEQYF

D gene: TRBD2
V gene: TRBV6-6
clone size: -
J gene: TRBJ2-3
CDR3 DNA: TGTGCCAGCAGTTTCCAGCGGGGGAATACAGATACGCAGTATTTT
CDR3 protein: CASSFQRGNTDTQYF

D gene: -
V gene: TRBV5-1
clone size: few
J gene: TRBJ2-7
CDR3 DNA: TGCGCCAGCAGCCCGCCTATGCTCGGAGCCGAGCAGTACTTC
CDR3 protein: CASSPPMLGAEQYF

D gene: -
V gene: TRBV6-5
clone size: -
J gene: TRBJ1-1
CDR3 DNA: TGTGCCAGCAGTTACTCCCAGGAGGGTGTGGTCTTT
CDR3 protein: CASSYSQEGVVF

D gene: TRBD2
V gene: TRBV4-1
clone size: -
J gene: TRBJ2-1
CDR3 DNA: TGCGCCAGCAGCCAAGATAAGGGACTACTAATTGAGCAGTTCTTC
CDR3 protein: CASSQDKGLLIEQFF

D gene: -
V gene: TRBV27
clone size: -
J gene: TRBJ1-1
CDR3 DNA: TGTGCCAGCAGTTTATCAGGGGATGGCGGGAACACTGAAGCTTTCTTT
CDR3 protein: CASSLSGDGGNTEAFF